This entry is about one TCR beta chain. The record originates from a study of blood T cell repertoires in COVID-19. The wider study: The samples span acute and convalescent COVID-19 from the United States, Italy and Spain. PBMCs, B-cell-depleted T cells, or T cells were the source of the cDNA or gDNA that made up the material.

Original processing notes: Using reference gene primer amplification, nucleated cell counts were estimated. TCRdb keeps only in-frame clones here, not all; method: immunoSEQ multiplex PCR. V and J calls and clone size follow that table, whereas D and trimming were derived from the DNA. This table has some 150,000 clones, approximately 84% appearing once. The TCR sequence derives from a human donor in a cohort sampled during active COVID-19. Sequencing used peripheral blood.

The CDR3 coding sequence is TGTGCCAGCAGCCTGACCTCGACTGATAAGAACACTGAAGCTTTCTTT. Its translation is CASSLTSTDKNTEAFF. The genes are TRBV4-2 and TRBJ1-1; the D is unclear. Germline CDR1 and CDR2: LGHNA and YNFKEQ. V shed 4 bases and J shed 1 base, with 16 bases lying between them. This CDR3 is 16 amino acids long.